A single T cell receptor (beta chain) is shown here with its context. This sample was included in a study of Ad26.COV2.S vaccination and SARS-CoV-2 variants. Germline V gives CDR1 SGHVS, CDR2 FQNEAQ. Trimming took off 4 bases at V and 0 bases at J, with 7 bases between the two ends. The CDR3 sequence is 13 residues long. The treatment was: some 20 received Ad26.COV2.S at low or high dose, single or two shots; 5 received placebo; per-sample allocation not given. Day 63 after the first injection of vaccine or placebo was the sampling time. Assay: immunoSEQ multiplex PCR; the TCRdb copy retains only in-frame clones and omits some. The sample lists about 680,000 clones; 89% were seen once.

This TCR came from a person aged 18-60 years who received the Ad26.COV2.S COVID-19 vaccine or a placebo. Here the sequenced sample was peripheral blood, taken in a trial of Ad26.COV2.S vaccine versus placebo. The chain carries TRBV7-8 and TRBJ2-7, with D unclear. The CDR3 coding sequence is TGTGCCAGCAGCTCGTCCAACTCCTACGAGCAGTACTTC. This encodes CASSSSNSYEQYF.